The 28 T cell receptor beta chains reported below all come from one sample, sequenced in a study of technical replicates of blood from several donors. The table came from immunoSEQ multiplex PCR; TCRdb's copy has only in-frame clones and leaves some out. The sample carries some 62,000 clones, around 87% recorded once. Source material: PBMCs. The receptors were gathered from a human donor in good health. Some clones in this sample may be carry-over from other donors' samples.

The CDR3 DNA sequence: TGTGCCAGCAGCCCTGGGGGGAGGTTCGAGCAGTACTTC. Residues: CASSPGGRFEQYF. V gene TRBV14 combines with J gene TRBJ2-7; a possible D gene is TRBD2 (6 bases). Deletions cut 4 bases from V and 6 bases from J, with 13 bases between. Germline lookup yields CDR1 SGHDN and CDR2 FVKESK. CDR3 size: 13 residues.

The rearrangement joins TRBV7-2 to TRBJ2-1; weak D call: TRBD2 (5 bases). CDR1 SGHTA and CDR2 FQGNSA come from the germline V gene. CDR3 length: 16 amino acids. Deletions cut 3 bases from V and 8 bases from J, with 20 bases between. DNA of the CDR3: TGTGCCAGCAGCTTGTTGCAGACTATTGCTGGCTATGAGCAGTTCTTC. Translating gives CASSLLQTIAGYEQFF.

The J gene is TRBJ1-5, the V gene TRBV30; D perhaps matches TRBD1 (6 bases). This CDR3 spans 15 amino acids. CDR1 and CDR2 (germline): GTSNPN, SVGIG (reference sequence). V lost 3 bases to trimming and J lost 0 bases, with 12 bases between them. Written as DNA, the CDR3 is TGTGCCTGGAGGAAGGCAGGGGTTAGCAATCAGCCCCAGCATTTT. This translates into CAWRKAGVSNQPQHF.

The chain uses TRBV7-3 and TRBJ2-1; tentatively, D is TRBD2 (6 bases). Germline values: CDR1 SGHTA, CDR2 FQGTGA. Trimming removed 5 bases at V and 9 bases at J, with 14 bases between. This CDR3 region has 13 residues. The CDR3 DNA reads TGTGCCAGCAGCATTCTCCGGGACTCTGAGCAGTTCTTC. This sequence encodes CASSILRDSEQFF. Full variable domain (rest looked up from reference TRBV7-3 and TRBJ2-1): GAGVSQTPSNKVTEKGKYVELRCDPISGHTALYWYRQSLGQGPEFLIYFQGTGAADDSGLPNDRFFAVRPEGSVSTLKIQRTERGDSAVYLCASSILRDSEQFFGPGTRLTVL.

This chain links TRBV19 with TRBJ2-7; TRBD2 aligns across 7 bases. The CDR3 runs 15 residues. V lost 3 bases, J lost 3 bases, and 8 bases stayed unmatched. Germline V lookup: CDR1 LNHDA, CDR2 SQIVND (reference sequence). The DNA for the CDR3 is TGTGCCAGTAGTATTGAGGGTAGCGGGCTCTACGAGCAGTACTTC. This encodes CASSIEGSGLYEQYF.

The CDR3 protein is CASSEFRGTGNTIYF. For the CDR3, the DNA is TGTGCCAGCAGTGAATTTCGTGGCACCGGAAACACCATATATTTT. The rearrangement joins TRBV25-1 to TRBJ1-3; no clear D gene. This CDR3 has 15 residues. Germline V gene sequence: CDR1 MGHDK, CDR2 SYGVNS. Trimming cost V 1 base and J 4 bases, with 11 bases left between them.

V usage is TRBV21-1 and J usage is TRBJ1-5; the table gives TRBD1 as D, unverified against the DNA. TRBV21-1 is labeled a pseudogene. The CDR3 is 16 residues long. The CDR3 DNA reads TGTGCCAGCAGCTGTCCGGGACAGGGGTTCAATCAGCCCCAGCATTTT. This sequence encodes CASSCPGQGFNQPQHF.

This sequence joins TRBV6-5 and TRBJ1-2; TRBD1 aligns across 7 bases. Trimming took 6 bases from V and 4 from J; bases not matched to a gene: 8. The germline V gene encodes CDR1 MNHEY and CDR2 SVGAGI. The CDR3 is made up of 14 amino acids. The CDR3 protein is CASRSTGVGYGYTF. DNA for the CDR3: TGTGCCAGCAGGAGCACAGGGGTGGGCTATGGCTACACCTTC.

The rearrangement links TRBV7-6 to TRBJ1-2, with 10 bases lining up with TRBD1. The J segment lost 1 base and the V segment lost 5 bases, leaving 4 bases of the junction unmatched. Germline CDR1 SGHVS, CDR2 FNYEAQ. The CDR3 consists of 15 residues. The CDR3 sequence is CASSSGQGVNYGYTF. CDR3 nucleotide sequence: TGTGCCAGCAGCAGTGGACAGGGGGTTAACTATGGCTACACCTTC.

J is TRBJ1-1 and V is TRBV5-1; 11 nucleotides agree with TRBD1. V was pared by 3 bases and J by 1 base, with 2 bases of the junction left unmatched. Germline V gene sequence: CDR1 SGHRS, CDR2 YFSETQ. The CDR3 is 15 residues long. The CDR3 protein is CASSSGQGANTEAFF. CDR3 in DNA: TGCGCCAGCAGCTCCGGACAGGGGGCGAACACTGAAGCTTTCTTT.

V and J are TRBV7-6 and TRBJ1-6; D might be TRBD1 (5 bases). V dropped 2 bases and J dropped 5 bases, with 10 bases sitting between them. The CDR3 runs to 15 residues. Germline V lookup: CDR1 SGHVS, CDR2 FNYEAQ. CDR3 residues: CASSLSDSNNSPLHF. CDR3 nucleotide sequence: TGTGCCAGCAGCTTATCAGACAGCAATAATTCACCCCTCCACTTT.

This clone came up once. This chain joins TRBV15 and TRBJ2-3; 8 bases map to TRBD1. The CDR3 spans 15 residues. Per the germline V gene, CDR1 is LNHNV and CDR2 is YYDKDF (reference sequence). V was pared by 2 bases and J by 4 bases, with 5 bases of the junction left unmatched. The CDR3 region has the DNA TGTGCCACCAGCAGACTAGGGACAGGAGCAGATACGCAGTATTTT. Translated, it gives CATSRLGTGADTQYF. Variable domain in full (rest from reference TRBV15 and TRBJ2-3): DAMVIQNPRYQVTQFGKPVTLSCSQTLNHNVMYWYQQKSSQAPKLLFHYYDKDFNNEADTPDNFQSRRPNTSFCFLDIRSPGLGDTAMYLCATSRLGTGADTQYFGPGTRLTVL.

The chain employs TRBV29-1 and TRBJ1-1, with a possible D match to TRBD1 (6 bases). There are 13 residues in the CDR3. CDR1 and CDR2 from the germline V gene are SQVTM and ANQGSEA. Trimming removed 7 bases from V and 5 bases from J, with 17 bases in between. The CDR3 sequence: CSAIQGRSTEAFF. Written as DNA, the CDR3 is TGCAGCGCCATACAGGGCAGGTCGACTGAAGCTTTCTTT.

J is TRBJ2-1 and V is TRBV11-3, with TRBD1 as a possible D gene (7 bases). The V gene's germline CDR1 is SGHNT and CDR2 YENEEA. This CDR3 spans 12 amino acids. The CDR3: CARGRGYNEQFF. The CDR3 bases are TGTGCTAGGGGGCGGGGCTACAATGAGCAGTTCTTC.

The CDR3 nucleotides are TGTGCCAGCAGCTTAGTATTCGGGACTACCTCCTACAATGAGCAGTTCTTC. It yields the protein CASSLVFGTTSYNEQFF. This rearrangement joins TRBV7-9 to TRBJ2-1; 7 nucleotides agree with TRBD2. CDR1 and CDR2 from the germline V gene are SEHNR and FQNEAQ (reference sequence). The CDR3 is 17 residues long. J lost 0 bases, V lost 1 base, and 6 bases had no gene match.

The CDR3 DNA sequence: TGCGCCAGCTGTTACAGCGGGGGGTTTGACGAGCAGTACTTC. Translating it yields CASCYSGGFDEQYF. V gene TRBV5-1 combines with J gene TRBJ2-7; 9 positions match TRBD2. The CDR3 runs to 14 residues. J gave up 5 bases and V 7 bases, and 10 bases lay outside the gene matches. In germline, CDR1 is SGHRS, CDR2 YFSETQ. Full variable domain (rest looked up from reference TRBV5-1 and TRBJ2-7): KAGVTQTPRYLIKTRGQQVTLSCSPISGHRSVSWYQQTPGQGLQFLFEYFSETQRNKGNFPGRFSGRQFSNSRSEMNVSTLELGDSALYLCASCYSGGFDEQYFGPGTRLTVT.

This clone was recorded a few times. The CDR3 sequence is CASSLTKAGRGRYEQFF. The CDR3, as DNA: TGTGCCAGCAGCTTAACCAAAGCGGGCCGAGGAAGGTATGAGCAGTTCTTC. The chain recombines TRBV7-2 with TRBJ2-1, with a tentative D call TRBD2 (6 bases). CDR3 length equals 17 residues. With 2 bases removed from V and 8 bases from J, the gap between germline ends came to 22 bases. Germline values: CDR1 SGHTA, CDR2 FQGNSA.

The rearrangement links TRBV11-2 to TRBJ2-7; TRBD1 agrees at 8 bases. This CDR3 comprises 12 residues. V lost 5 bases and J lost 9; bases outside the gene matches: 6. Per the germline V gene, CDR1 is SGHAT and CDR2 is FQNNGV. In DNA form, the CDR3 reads TGTGCCAGCAGCCTCGGACAGGGAGGGCAGTACTTC. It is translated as CASSLGQGGQYF.

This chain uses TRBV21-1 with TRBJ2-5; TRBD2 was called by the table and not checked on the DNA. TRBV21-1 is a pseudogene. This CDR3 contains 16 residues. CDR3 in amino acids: CASSKFRSSGEETQYF. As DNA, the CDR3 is TGTGCCAGCAGCAAATTTAGGTCTAGCGGGGAGGAGACCCAGTACTTC.

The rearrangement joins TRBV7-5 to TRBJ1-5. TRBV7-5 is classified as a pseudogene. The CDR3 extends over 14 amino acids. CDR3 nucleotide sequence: TGTGTCAGAAGCTTCCTCCGGTCCAATCAGCCCCAGCATTTT. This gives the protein CVRSFLRSNQPQHF.

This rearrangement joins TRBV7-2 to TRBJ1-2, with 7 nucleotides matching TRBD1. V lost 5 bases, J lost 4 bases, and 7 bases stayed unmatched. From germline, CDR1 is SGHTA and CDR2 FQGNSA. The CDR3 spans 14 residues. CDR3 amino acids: CASSVTGSGYGYTF. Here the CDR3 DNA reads TGTGCCAGCAGCGTGACAGGGTCGGGCTATGGCTACACCTTC.

CDR3 amino acids: CASSPGTSEYNEQFF. DNA of the CDR3: TGTGCCAGCAGCCCCGGGACTAGCGAGTACAATGAGCAGTTCTTC. The chain has TRBV5-4 and TRBJ2-1, with 10 positions matching TRBD2. This CDR3 is built from 15 residues. The V gene's germline CDR1 is SGHNT and CDR2 YYREEE (reference sequence). V gave up 4 bases and J gave up 4 bases; unmatched junction bases: 5.

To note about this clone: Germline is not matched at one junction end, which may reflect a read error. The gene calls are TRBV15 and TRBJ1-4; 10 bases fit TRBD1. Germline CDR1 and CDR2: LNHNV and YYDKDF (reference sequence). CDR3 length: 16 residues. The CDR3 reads CATRRDRGRPNEKLFF. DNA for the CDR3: TGTGCCACCAGAAGAGACAGGGGGCGGCCTAATGAAAAACTGTTTTTT.

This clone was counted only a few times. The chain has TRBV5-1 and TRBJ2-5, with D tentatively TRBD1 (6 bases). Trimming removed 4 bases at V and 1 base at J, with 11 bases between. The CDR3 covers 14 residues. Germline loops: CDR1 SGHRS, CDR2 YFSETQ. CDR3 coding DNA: TGCGCCAGCAGCACAGGGACCCCCCAAGAGACCCAGTACTTC. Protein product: CASSTGTPQETQYF.

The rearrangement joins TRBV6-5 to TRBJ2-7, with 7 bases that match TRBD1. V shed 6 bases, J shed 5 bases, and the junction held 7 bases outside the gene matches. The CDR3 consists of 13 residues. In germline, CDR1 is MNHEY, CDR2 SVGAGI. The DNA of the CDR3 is TGTGCCAGCAGCGGTACAGGGGTAGACGAGCAGTACTTC. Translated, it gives CASSGTGVDEQYF.

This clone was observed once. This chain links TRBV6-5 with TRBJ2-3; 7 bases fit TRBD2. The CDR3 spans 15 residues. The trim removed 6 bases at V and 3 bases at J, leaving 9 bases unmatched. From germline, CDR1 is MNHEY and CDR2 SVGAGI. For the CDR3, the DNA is TGTGCCAGCAGCTACAGGCTAGCGGATACAGATACGCAGTATTTT. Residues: CASSYRLADTDTQYF.

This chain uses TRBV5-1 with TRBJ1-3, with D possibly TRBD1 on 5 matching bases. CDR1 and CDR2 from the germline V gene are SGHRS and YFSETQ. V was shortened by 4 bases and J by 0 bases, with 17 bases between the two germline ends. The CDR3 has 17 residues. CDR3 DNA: TGCGCCAGCAGCCCTGATGTCGGGGGGAGCTCTGGAAACACCATATATTTT. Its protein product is CASSPDVGGSSGNTIYF.

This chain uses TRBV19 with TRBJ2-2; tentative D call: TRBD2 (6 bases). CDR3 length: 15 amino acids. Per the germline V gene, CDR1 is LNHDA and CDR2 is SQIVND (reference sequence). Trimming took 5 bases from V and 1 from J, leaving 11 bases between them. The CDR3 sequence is CASSPPGLNTGELFF. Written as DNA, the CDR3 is TGTGCCAGTAGTCCGCCGGGACTGAACACCGGGGAGCTGTTTTTT.